The T cell receptor (beta chain) described here comes from a study of T cells in localized non-small cell lung cancer. TCRdb's table, derived via immunoSEQ multiplex PCR, lists solely in-frame clones and lacks some. The profile covers some 64,000 clones, with roughly 79% appearing a single time and roughly 4.5% taken by the ten largest. A word on this clone: Its antigen remains unidentified.

Study outcomes and limitations: Maximal T cell clonality occurred in uninvolved adjacent lung, with tumor ranking below it. Adjacent lung had a median approximately 57 of the 100 largest tumor clones.

Germline CDR1 reads SGHAT; CDR2 reads FQNNGV. The CDR3 covers 16 residues. V lost 5 bases and J lost 2, with 16 bases in between. The starting material was PBMCs, obtained before any cancer treatment. The chain has TRBV11-2 and TRBJ1-5, with a tentative D call TRBD1 (5 bases). This receptor was identified in a man between 40 and 75 years old with stage II lung adenocarcinoma. DNA of the CDR3: TGTGCCAGCAGCCCCCGGGGGGGGAGGGGCAATCAGCCCCAGCATTTT. Protein product: CASSPRGGRGNQPQHF.